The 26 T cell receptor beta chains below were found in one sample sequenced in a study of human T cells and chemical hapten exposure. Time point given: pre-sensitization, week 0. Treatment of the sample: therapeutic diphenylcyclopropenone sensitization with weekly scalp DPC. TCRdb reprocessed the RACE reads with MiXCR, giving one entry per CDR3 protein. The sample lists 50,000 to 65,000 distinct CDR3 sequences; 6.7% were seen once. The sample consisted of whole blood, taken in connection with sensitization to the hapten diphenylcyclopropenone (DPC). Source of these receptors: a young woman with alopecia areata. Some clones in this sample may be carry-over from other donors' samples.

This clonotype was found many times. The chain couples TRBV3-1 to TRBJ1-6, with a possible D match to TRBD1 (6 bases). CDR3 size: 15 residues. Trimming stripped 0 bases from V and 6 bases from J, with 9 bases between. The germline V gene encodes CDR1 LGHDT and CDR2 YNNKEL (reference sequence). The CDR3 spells CASSQDTGSNSPLHF. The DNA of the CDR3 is TGTGCCAGCAGCCAAGACACAGGGTCTAATTCACCCCTCCACTTT. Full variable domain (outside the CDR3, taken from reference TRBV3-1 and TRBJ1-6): DTAVSQTPKYLVTQMGNDKSIKCEQNLGHDTMYWYKQDSKKFLKIMFSYNNKELIINETVPNRFSPKSPDKAHLNLHINSLELGDSAVYFCASSQDTGSNSPLHFGNGTRLTVT.

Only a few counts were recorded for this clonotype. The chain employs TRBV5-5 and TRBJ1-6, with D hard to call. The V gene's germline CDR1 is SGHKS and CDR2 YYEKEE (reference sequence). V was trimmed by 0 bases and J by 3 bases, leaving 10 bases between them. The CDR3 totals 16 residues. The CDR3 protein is CASSLAWGNYNSPLHF. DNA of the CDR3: TGTGCCAGCAGCTTGGCATGGGGTAACTATAATTCACCCCTCCACTTT.

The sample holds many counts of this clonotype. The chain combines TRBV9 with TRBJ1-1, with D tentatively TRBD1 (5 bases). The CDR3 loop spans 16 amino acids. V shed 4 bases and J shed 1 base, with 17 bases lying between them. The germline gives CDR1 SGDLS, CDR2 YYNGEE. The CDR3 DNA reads TGTGCCAGCAGCTCGGGACCGTGGTCGACGAACACTGAAGCTTTCTTT. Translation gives CASSSGPWSTNTEAFF.

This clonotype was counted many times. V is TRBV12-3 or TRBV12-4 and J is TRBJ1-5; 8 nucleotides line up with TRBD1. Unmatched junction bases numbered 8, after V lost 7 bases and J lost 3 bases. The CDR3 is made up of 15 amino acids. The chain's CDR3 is CASTLQGAANQPQHF. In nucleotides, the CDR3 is TGTGCCAGCACCCTTCAGGGGGCGGCCAATCAGCCCCAGCATTTT.

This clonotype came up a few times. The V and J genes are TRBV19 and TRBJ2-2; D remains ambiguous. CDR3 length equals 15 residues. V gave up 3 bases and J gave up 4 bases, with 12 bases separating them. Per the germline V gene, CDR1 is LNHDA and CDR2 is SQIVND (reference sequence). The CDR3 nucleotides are TGTGCCAGTAGTATGTCTCAAACCCCCACCGGGGAGCTGTTTTTT. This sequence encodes CASSMSQTPTGELFF. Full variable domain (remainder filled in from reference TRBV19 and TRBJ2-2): DGGITQSPKYLFRKEGQNVTLSCEQNLNHDAMYWYRQDPGQGLRLIYYSQIVNDFQKGDIAEGYSVSREKKESFPLTVTSAQKNPTAFYLCASSMSQTPTGELFFGEGSRLTVL.

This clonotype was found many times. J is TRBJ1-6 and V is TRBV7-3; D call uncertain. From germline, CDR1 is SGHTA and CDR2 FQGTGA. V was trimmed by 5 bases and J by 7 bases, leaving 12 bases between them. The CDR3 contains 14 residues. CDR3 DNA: TGTGCCAGCAGCACCGGGTCTCCAAATTCACCCCTCCACTTT. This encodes CASSTGSPNSPLHF.

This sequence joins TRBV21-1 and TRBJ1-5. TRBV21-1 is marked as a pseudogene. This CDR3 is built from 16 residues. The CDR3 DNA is TGTGCCAGCAGCAAAGCGCGGGCAGGGCCTCATCAGCCCCAGCATTTT. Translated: CASSKARAGPHQPQHF.

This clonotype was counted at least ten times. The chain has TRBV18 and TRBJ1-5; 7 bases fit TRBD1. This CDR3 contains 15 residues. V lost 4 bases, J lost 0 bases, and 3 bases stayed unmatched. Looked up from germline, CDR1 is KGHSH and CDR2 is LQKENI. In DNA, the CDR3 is TGTGCCAGCTCACGACAGGGCGCTAGCAATCAGCCCCAGCATTTT. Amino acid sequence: CASSRQGASNQPQHF.

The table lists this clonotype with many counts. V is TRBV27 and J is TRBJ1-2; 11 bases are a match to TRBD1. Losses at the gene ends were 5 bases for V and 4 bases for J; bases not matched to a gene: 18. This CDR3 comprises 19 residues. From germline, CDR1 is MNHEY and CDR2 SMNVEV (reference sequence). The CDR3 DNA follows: TGTGCCAGCAGTGGATTCCGGGACAGGGGGAGCGGAACGTCCTATGGCTACACCTTC. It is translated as CASSGFRDRGSGTSYGYTF.

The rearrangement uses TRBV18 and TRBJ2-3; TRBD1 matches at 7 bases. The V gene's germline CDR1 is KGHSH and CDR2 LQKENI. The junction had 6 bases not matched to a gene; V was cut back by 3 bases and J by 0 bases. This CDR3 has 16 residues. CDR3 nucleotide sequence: TGTGCCAGCTCACCCATGGACAGGAAAAGCACAGATACGCAGTATTTT. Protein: CASSPMDRKSTDTQYF.

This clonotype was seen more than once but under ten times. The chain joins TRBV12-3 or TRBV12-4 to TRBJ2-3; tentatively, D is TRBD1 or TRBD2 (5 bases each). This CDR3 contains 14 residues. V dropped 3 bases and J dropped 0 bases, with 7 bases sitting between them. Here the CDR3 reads CASSFGASTDTQYF. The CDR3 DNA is TGTGCCAGCAGTTTCGGGGCTAGCACAGATACGCAGTATTTT.

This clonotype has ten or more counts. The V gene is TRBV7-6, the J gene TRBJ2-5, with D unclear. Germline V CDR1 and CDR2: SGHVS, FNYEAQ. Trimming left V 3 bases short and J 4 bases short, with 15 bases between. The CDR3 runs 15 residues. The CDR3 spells CASSFAASPLETQYF. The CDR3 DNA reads TGTGCCAGCAGCTTCGCGGCTAGTCCCCTAGAGACCCAGTACTTC.

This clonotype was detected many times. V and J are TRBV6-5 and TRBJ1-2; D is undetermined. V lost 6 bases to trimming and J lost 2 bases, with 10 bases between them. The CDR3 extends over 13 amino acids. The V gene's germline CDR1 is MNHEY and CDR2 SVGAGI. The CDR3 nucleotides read TGTGCCAGCAGCCCGCAGTCAAACTATGGCTACACCTTC. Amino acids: CASSPQSNYGYTF.

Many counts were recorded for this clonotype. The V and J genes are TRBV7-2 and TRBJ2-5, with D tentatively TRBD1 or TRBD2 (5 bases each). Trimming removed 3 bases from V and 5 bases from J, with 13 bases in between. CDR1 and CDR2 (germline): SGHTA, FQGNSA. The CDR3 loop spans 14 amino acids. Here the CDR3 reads CASSFRGPGETQYF. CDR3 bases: TGTGCCAGCAGCTTTCGGGGCCCCGGGGAGACCCAGTACTTC.

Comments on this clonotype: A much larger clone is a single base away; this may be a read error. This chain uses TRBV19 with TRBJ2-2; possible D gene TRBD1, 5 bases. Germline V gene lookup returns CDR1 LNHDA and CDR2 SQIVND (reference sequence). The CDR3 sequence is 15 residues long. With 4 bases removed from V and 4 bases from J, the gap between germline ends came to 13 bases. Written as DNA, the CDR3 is TGTGCCAGTAGTACCGGCGCTAGGGGCACCGGGGAGCTGTTTTTT. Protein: CASSTGARGTGELFF.

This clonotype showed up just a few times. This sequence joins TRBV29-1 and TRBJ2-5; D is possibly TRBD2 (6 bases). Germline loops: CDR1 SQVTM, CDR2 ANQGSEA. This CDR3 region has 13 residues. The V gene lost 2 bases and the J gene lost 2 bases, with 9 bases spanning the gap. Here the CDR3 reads CSVEPGLQETQYF. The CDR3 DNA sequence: TGCAGCGTTGAACCGGGACTGCAAGAGACCCAGTACTTC. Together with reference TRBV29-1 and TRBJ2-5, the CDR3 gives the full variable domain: SAVISQKPSRDICQRGTSLTIQCQVDSQVTMMFWYRQQPGQSLTLIATANQGSEATYESGFVIDKFPISRPNLTFSTLTVSNMSPEDSSIYLCSVEPGLQETQYFGPGTRLLVL.

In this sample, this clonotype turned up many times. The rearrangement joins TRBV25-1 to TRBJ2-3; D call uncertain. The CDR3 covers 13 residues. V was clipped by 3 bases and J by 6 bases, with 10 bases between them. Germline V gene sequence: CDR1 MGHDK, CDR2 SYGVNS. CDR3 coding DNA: TGTGCCAGCAGTGACAACCGGGCCGATACGCAGTATTTT. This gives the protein CASSDNRADTQYF.

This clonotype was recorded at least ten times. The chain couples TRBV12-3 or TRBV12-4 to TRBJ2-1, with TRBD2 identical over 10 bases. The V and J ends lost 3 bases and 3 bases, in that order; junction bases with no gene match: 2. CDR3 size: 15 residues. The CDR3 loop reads CASSLWTSGYNEQFF. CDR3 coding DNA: TGTGCCAGCAGTTTGTGGACTAGCGGCTACAATGAGCAGTTCTTC.

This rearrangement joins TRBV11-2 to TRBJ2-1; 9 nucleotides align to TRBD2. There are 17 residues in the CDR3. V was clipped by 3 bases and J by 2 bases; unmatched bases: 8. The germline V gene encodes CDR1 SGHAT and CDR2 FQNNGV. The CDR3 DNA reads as TGTGCCAGCAGCTTGGGCTGGACTAGCGCGGCCTACAATGAGCAGTTCTTC. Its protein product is CASSLGWTSAAYNEQFF.

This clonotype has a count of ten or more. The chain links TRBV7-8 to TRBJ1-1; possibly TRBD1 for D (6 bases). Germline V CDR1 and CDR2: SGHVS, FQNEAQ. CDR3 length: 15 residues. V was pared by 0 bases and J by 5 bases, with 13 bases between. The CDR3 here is CASSLAGRGWTEAFF. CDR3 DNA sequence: TGTGCCAGCAGCTTAGCTGGCAGGGGTTGGACTGAAGCTTTCTTT. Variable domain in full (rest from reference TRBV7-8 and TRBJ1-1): GAGVSQSPRYKVAKRGQDVALRCDPISGHVSLFWYQQALGQGPEFLTYFQNEAQLDKSGLPSDRFFAERPEGSVSTLKIQRTQQEDSAVYLCASSLAGRGWTEAFFGQGTRLTVV.

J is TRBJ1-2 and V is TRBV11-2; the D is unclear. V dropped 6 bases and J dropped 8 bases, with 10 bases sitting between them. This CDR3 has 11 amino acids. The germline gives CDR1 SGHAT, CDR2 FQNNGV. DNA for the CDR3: TGTGCCAGCAGAGAGACGTGGGGCTACACCTTC. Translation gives CASRETWGYTF.

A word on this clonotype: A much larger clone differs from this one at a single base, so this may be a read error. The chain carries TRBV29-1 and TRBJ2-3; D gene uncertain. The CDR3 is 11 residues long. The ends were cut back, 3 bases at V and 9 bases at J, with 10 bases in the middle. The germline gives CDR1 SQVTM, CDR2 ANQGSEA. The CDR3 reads CSVDIRSTQYF. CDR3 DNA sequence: TGCAGCGTTGATATCCGGTCGACGCAGTATTTT.

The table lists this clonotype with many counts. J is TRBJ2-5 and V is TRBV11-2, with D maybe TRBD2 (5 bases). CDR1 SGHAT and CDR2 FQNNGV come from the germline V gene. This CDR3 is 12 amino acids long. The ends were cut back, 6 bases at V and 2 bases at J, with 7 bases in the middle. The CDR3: CASSSGQETQYF. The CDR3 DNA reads TGTGCCAGCAGTTCGGGGCAAGAGACCCAGTACTTC.

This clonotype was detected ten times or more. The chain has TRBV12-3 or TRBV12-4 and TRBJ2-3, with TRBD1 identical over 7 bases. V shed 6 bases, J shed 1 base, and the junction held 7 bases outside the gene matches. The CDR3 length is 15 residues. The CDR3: CASSQEGTGTDTQYF. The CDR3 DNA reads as TGTGCCAGCAGCCAAGAGGGGACAGGCACAGATACGCAGTATTTT.

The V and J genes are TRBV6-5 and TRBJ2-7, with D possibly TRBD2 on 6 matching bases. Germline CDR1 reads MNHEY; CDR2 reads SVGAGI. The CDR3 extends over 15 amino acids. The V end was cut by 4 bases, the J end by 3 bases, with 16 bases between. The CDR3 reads CASSSGGTEFYEQYF. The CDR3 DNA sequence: TGTGCCAGCAGTTCTGGGGGGACGGAATTCTACGAGCAGTACTTC.

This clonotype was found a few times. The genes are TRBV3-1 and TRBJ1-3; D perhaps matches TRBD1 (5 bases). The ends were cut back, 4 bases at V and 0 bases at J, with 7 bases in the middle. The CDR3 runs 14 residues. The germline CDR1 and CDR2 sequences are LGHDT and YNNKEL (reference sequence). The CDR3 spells CASSRGSSGNTIYF. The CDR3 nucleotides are TGTGCCAGCAGCCGGGGGAGCTCTGGAAACACCATATATTTT.